The rows below give T cell receptor beta chains drawn from one sample of a study of T cell repertoires in cytomegalovirus infection. From the reads, TCRdb called clonotypes with MiXCR, one entry per CDR3 protein. Of about 140,000 distinct CDR3 sequences listed, about 6% are singletons. The sample was PBMCs. The receptors here all came from a human donor in good health (CMV status not recorded). Some clones in this sample may be carry-over from other donors' samples. CDR3s include the opening cysteine and the closing phenylalanine or tryptophan. D genes are given only for firm matches. Each size is once, few or many counts, or a class when the clone is expanded.

d_gene: .; j_gene: TRBJ2-3; v_gene: TRBV15; abundance: many; CDR3aa: CATSSSSGAQGTQYF; CDR3nt: TGTGCCACCAGCAGCTCATCGGGGGCCCAAGGGACGCAGTATTTT
d_gene: .; j_gene: TRBJ1-2; v_gene: TRBV4-2; abundance: many; CDR3aa: CASSQDGLAGTDGYTF; CDR3nt: TGTGCCAGCAGCCAAGATGGCCTGGCAGGGACCGATGGCTACACCTTC
d_gene: .; j_gene: TRBJ1-5; v_gene: TRBV6-1; abundance: few; CDR3aa: CASSGGREGTNQPQHF; CDR3nt: TGTGCCAGCAGCGGTGGCCGTGAAGGGACCAATCAGCCCCAGCATTTT
d_gene: .; j_gene: TRBJ1-1; v_gene: TRBV2; abundance: many; CDR3aa: CASSLTGEAFF; CDR3nt: TGTGCCAGCAGCCTGACAGGTGAAGCTTTCTTT
d_gene: .; j_gene: TRBJ2-3; v_gene: TRBV7-8; abundance: many; CDR3aa: CASSPAQGGTDTQYF; CDR3nt: TGTGCCAGCAGCCCGGCGCAGGGAGGCACAGATACGCAGTATTTT
d_gene: TRBD2; j_gene: TRBJ2-1; v_gene: TRBV6-2/TRBV6-3; abundance: many; CDR3aa: CASTAGVVSYNEQFF; CDR3nt: TGTGCCAGCACAGCGGGGGTAGTCTCCTACAATGAGCAGTTCTTC
d_gene: .; j_gene: TRBJ1-1; v_gene: TRBV10-3; abundance: many; CDR3aa: CAISEVGTEAFF; CDR3nt: TGTGCCATCAGTGAGGTGGGAACTGAAGCTTTCTTT
d_gene: .; j_gene: TRBJ1-2; v_gene: TRBV7-2; abundance: many; CDR3aa: CASSPGGYGYTF; CDR3nt: TGTGCCAGCAGCCCAGGAGGGTATGGCTACACCTTC
d_gene: .; j_gene: TRBJ2-5; v_gene: TRBV28; abundance: many; CDR3aa: CASSPRVRQETQYF; CDR3nt: TGTGCCAGCAGTCCCCGGGTGAGGCAAGAGACCCAGTACTTC
d_gene: TRBD1; j_gene: TRBJ2-7; v_gene: TRBV7-9; abundance: few; CDR3aa: CASGGWGQGVGSSYEQYF; CDR3nt: TGTGCCAGCGGGGGATGGGGACAGGGTGTTGGGAGCTCCTACGAGCAGTACTTC
d_gene: .; j_gene: TRBJ2-5; v_gene: TRBV7-8; abundance: many; CDR3aa: CASSLAGAWETQYF; CDR3nt: TGTGCCAGCAGCTTAGCGGGTGCATGGGAGACCCAGTACTTC
d_gene: TRBD1; j_gene: TRBJ2-2; v_gene: TRBV12-3/TRBV12-4; abundance: few; CDR3aa: CASSLAPTGFPGELFF; CDR3nt: TGTGCCAGCAGTTTAGCGCCGACAGGGTTCCCCGGGGAGCTGTTTTTT
d_gene: .; j_gene: TRBJ1-1; v_gene: TRBV7-9; abundance: many; CDR3aa: CASSGRYKNTEAFF; CDR3nt: TGTGCCAGCAGCGGACGTTACAAGAACACTGAAGCTTTCTTT
d_gene: .; j_gene: TRBJ2-5; v_gene: TRBV4-2; abundance: few; CDR3aa: CASSQTGGAVVETQYF; CDR3nt: TGTGCCAGCAGCCAAACTGGGGGGGCGGTCGTCGAGACCCAGTACTTC
d_gene: TRBD1; j_gene: TRBJ2-5; v_gene: TRBV12-3/TRBV12-4; abundance: many; CDR3aa: CASSRTGGQETQYF; CDR3nt: TGTGCCAGCAGCCGGACAGGGGGGCAAGAGACCCAGTACTTC
d_gene: TRBD2; j_gene: TRBJ2-1; v_gene: TRBV6-2/TRBV6-3; abundance: many; CDR3aa: CASSYPPLALAGDSNEQFF; CDR3nt: TGTGCCAGCAGTTACCCCCCTCTAGCGCTAGCGGGGGACTCCAATGAGCAGTTCTTC
d_gene: .; j_gene: TRBJ1-4; v_gene: TRBV7-2; abundance: many; CDR3aa: CASSSRSRASEKLFF; CDR3nt: TGTGCCAGCAGCTCGAGATCTCGCGCGTCTGAAAAACTGTTTTTT
d_gene: .; j_gene: TRBJ2-7; v_gene: TRBV7-2; abundance: many; CDR3aa: CASSLLGRSRSYEQYF; CDR3nt: TGTGCCAGCAGCTTACTCGGCCGGAGCAGATCCTACGAGCAGTACTTC
d_gene: .; j_gene: TRBJ2-1; v_gene: TRBV18; abundance: few; CDR3aa: CASSPGAGRRYNEQFF; CDR3nt: TGTGCCAGCTCACCAGGCGCGGGGAGGAGGTACAATGAGCAGTTCTTC
d_gene: TRBD2; j_gene: TRBJ2-1; v_gene: TRBV12-3/TRBV12-4; abundance: many; CDR3aa: CASSLGGGGANEQFF; CDR3nt: TGTGCCAGCAGTTTAGGCGGGGGAGGGGCCAATGAGCAGTTCTTC